Sequencing of this T cell receptor (beta chain) was carried out in a study of technical replicates of blood from a handful of donors (dated by TCRdb to about 2017). Libraries were prepared through the immunoSEQ multiplex PCR assay. TCRdb retrieved this table from immuneACCESS and kept in-frame rearrangements only. Not all clones are present; in checked studies, unresolved V genes account for under half, and no reason is known for the remainder. Within this sample are about 54,000 clones, with 94% of them counted one time only. The ten largest clones take up approximately 0.2% of the sample. For this clone: Its antigen remains undetermined. Qualities for individual bases were not recorded, and no much larger clone is one base off.

Trimmed from V: 4 bases; trimmed from J: 4 bases; junction bases lacking a gene match: 4. Per the germline V gene, SGHRS is the CDR1 and YFSETQ is the CDR2. Including cysteine and phenylalanine, the CDR3 has 15 amino acids. CDR3 DNA is the only sequence kept; it has 45 bases, read in frame from the first base. Sequencing was performed on T cells isolated from PBMCs. The clonotype originates from a human donor in good health. The chain was built from TRBV5-1 and TRBJ2-3, and TRBD2 aligns with 12 junction nucleotides. The CDR3 is CASSLAGGPADTQYF. The nucleotides read TGCGCCAGCAGCCTAGCGGGGGGGCCCGCAGATACGCAGTATTTT.